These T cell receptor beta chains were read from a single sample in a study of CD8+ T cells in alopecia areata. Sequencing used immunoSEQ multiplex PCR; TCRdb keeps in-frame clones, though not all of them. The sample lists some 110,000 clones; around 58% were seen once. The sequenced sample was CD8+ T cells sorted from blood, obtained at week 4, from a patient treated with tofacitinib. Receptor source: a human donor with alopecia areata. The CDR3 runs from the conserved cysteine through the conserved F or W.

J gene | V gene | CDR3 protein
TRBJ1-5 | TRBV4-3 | CASSSHVNLGGQPQHF
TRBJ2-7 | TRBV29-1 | CSVDKAYEQYF
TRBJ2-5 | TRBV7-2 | CASSLELAGQETQYF
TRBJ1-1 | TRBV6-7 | CASSYVGQSMNTEAFF
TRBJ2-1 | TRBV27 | CASSQAGTTNEQFF
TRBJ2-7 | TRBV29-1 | CSVGDPSSYEQYF
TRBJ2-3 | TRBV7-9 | CASSAQGTDTQYF
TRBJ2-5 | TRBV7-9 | CASSLGPTGGETQYF
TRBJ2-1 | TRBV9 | CASASGDSYNEQFF
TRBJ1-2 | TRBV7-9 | CASSSDRKNGYTF
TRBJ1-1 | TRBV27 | CASSLRVYTEAFF
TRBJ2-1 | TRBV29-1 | CSAPGQVEYNEQFF
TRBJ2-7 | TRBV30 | CAWSANPGTHGHF
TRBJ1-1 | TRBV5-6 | CASRIWGSNTEAFF
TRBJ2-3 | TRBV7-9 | CATTGGLRSTDTQYF
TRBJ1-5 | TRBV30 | CAWSEGQGGQPQHF
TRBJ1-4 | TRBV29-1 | CSVEAPTATNEKLFF
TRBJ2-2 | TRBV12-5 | CASSPDNTGELFF
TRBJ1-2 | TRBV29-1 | CSVPTGQLYGYTF
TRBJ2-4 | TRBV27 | CASRGQSKNIQYF
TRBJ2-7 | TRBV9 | CASSADPDDEQYF
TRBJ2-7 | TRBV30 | CAWAGLAGEQYF
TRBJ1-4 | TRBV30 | CASEGQGRRVW
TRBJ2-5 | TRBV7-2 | CASSPLRGRVETQYF
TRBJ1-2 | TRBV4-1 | CASSPRVDGGYTF
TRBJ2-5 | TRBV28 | CASSPMGETQYF
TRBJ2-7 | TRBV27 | CASSPLRDSHYEQYF
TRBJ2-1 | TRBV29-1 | CSVPTSGDYYNEQFF
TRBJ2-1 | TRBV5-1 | CASSFRYNEQFF
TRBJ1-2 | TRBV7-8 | CASSLQTAVDGYTF
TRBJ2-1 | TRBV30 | CAWIQRGSNEQFF
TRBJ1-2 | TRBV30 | CAWSTPPGQGMGYTF
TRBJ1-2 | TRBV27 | CASRLEQGANYGYTF
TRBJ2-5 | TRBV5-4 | CASSSSMGGRETQYF
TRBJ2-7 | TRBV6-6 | CASSESVGFYEQYF
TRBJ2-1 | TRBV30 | CAWSISGVHEQFF
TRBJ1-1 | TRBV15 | CATSRDSEAPEAFF
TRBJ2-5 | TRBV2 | CASIPRGEETQYF
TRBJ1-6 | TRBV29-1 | CSVEESGRHSLLHF
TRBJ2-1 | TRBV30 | CAWSIAGGLFVSYNEQFF
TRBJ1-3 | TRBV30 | CAWSPGTGGAGGNTIYF